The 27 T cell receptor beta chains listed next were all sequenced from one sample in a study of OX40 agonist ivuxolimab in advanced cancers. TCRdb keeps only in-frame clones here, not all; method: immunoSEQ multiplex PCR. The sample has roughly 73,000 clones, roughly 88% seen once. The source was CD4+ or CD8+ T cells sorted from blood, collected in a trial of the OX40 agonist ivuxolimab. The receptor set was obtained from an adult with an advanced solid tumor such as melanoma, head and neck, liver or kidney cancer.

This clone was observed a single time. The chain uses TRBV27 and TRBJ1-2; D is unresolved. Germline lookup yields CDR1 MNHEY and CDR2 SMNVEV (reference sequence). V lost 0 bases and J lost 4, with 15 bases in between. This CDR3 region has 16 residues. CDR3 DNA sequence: TGTGCCAGCAGTTTATCGGGTTTCGGGGTCTCCTATGGCTACACCTTC. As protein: CASSLSGFGVSYGYTF.

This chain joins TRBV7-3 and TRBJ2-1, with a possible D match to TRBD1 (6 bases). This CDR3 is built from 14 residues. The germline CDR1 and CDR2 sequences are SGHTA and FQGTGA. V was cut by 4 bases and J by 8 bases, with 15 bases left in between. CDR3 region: CASSYGDRRHEQFF. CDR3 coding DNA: TGTGCCAGCAGCTACGGAGACAGGCGACATGAGCAGTTCTTC.

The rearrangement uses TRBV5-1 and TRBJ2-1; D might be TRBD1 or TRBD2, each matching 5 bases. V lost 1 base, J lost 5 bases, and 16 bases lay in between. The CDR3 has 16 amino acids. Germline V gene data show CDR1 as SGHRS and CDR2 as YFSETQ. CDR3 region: CASSLTPGTDHNEQFF. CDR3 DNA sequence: TGCGCCAGCAGCTTGACCCCCGGGACGGACCACAATGAGCAGTTCTTC.

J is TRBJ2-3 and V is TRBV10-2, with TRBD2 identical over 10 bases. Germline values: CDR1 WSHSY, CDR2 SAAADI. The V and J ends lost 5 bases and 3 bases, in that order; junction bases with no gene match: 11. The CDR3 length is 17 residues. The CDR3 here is CASSRGLAGARTDTQYF. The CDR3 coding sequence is TGCGCCAGCAGTAGAGGCCTAGCGGGAGCTCGAACAGATACGCAGTATTTT.

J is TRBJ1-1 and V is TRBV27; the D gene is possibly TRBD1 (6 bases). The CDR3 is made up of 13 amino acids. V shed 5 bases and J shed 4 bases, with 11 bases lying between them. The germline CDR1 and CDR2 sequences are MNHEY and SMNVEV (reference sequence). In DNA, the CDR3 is TGTGCCAGCAGTGTAAACAGGGCCACTGAAGCTTTCTTT. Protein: CASSVNRATEAFF.

This CDR3 reads CASSIRTGGAGELFF. The CDR3 DNA follows: TGTGCCAGTAGTATAAGGACAGGGGGGGCCGGGGAGCTGTTTTTT. The chain has TRBV19 and TRBJ2-2; TRBD1 matches 10 bases. The CDR3 length is 15 residues. V was clipped by 2 bases and J by 6 bases; unmatched bases: 3. Per the germline V gene, CDR1 is LNHDA and CDR2 is SQIVND (reference sequence).

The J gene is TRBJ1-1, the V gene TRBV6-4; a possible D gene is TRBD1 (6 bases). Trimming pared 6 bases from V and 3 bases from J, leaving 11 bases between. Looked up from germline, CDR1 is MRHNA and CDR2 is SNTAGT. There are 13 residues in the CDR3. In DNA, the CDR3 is TGTGCCAGCAGGGGGGCCGGGGACACTGAAGCTTTCTTT. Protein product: CASRGAGDTEAFF.

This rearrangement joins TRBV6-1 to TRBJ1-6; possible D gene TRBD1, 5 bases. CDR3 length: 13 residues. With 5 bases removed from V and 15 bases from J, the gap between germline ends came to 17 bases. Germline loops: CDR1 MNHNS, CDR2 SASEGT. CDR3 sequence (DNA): TGTGCCAGCAGTACTAACGGGGCCACCGTCCTCCACTTT. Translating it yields CASSTNGATVLHF.

The CDR3 is CASSLRLTDTQYF. The CDR3 DNA is TGTGCCAGCAGCTTACGGCTCACAGATACGCAGTATTTT. The genes are TRBV11-2 and TRBJ2-3; D ambiguous. Trimming took 2 bases from V and 2 from J, leaving 5 bases between them. The CDR3 has 13 amino acids. Germline assignment: CDR1 SGHAT and CDR2 FQNNGV.

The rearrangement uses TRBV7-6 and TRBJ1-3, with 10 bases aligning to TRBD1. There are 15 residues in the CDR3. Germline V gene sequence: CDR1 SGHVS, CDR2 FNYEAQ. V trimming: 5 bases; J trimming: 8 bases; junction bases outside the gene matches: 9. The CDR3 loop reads CASSTGQGGLDTIYF. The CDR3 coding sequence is TGTGCCAGCAGCACCGGACAGGGGGGGTTGGACACCATATATTTT.

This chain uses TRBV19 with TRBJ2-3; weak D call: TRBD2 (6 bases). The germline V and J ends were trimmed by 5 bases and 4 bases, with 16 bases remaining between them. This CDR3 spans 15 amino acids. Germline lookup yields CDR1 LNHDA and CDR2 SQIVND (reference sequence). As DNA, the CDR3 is TGTGCCAGTAGTCCACGGGCCTCGGGAGCAGATACGCAGTATTTT. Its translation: CASSPRASGADTQYF.

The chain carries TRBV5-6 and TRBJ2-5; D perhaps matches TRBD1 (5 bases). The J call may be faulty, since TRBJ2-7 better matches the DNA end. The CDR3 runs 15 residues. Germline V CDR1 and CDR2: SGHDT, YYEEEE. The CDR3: CASSLGGLSSYEQYF. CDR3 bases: TGTGCCAGCAGCTTGGGGGGCCTCAGCTCCTACGAGCAGTACTTC.

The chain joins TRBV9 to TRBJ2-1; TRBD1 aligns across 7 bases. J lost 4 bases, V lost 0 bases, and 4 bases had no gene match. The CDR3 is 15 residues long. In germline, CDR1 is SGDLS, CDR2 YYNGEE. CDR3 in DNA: TGTGCCAGCAGCGTAGACGCAGGGGGATACAATGAGCAGTTCTTC. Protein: CASSVDAGGYNEQFF.

The CDR3 here is CASSFGGGDTEAFF. CDR3 nucleotides: TGTGCCAGCAGCTTCGGTGGGGGGGACACTGAAGCTTTCTTT. This chain connects TRBV5-5 to TRBJ1-1; possibly TRBD1 for D (5 bases). Looked up from germline, CDR1 is SGHKS and CDR2 is YYEKEE (reference sequence). The CDR3 is 14 residues long. Trimming took 2 bases from V and 3 from J, leaving 11 bases between them.

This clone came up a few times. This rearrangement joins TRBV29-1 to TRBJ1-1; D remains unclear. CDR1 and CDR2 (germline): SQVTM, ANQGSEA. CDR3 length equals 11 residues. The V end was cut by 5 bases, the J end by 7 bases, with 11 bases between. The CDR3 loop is CSVSIRVEAFF. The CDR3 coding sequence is TGCAGCGTTAGTATTAGGGTTGAAGCTTTCTTT.

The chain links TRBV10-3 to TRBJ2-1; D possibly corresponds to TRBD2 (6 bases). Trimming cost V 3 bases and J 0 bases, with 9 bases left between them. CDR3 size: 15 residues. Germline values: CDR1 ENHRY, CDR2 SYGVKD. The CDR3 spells CAISDSGGSYNEQFF. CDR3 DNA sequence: TGTGCCATCAGTGATTCCGGGGGCTCCTACAATGAGCAGTTCTTC.

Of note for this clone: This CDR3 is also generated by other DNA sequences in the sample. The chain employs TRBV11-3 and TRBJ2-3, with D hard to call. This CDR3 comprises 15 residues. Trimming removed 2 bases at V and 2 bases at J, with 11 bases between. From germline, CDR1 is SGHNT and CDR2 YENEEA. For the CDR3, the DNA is TGTGCCAGCAGCTTAAGGGCTAGGAACACAGATACGCAGTATTTT. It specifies CASSLRARNTDTQYF.

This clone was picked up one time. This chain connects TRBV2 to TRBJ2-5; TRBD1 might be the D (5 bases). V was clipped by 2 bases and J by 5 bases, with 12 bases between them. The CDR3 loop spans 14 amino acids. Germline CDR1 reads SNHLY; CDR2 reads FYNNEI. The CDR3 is CASSELEGVETQYF. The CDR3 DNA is TGTGCCAGCAGTGAACTGGAAGGGGTGGAGACCCAGTACTTC.

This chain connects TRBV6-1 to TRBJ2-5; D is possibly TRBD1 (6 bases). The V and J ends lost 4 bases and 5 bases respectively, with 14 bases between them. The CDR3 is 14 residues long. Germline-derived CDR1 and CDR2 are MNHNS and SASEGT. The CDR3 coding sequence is TGTGCCAGCAGTGCACAGGGTCTTGAGGAGACCCAGTACTTC. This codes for CASSAQGLEETQYF.

The CDR3 reads CSVGTGYGYTF. The CDR3 coding sequence is TGCAGCGTTGGGACAGGGTATGGCTACACCTTC. The J gene is TRBJ1-2, the V gene TRBV29-1, with 8 nucleotides matching TRBD1. V lost 4 bases, J lost 5 bases, and 0 bases stayed unmatched. Germline V gene sequence: CDR1 SQVTM, CDR2 ANQGSEA. The CDR3 runs to 11 residues. The full variable domain, in which reference TRBV29-1 and TRBJ1-2 provide the parts outside the CDR3, is SAVISQKPSRDICQRGTSLTIQCQVDSQVTMMFWYRQQPGQSLTLIATANQGSEATYESGFVIDKFPISRPNLTFSTLTVSNMSPEDSSIYLCSVGTGYGYTFGSGTRLTVV.

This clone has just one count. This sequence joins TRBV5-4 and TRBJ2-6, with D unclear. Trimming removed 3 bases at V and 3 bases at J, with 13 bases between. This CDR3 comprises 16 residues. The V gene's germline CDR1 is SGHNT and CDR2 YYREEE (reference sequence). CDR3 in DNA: TGTGCCAGCAGCTCTGATTGGGCGTATGGGGCCAACGTCCTGACTTTC. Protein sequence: CASSSDWAYGANVLTF.

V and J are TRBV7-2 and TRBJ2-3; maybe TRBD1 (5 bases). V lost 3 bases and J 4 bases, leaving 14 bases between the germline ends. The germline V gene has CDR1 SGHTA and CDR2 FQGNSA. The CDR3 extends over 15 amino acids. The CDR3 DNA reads TGTGCCAGCAGCTTGGGGCAGGGTGGTTCAGATACGCAGTATTTT. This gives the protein CASSLGQGGSDTQYF.

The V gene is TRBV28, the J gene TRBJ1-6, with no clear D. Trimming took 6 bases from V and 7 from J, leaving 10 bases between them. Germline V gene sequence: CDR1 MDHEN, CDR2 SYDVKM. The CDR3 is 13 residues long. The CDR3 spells CASRGYTNSPLHF. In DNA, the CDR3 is TGTGCCAGCAGGGGGTATACCAATTCACCCCTCCACTTT. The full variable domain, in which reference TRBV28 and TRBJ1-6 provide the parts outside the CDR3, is DVKVTQSSRYLVKRTGEKVFLECVQDMDHENMFWYRQDPGLGLRLIYFSYDVKMKEKGDIPEGYSVSREKKERFSLILESASTNQTSMYLCASRGYTNSPLHFGNGTRLTVT.

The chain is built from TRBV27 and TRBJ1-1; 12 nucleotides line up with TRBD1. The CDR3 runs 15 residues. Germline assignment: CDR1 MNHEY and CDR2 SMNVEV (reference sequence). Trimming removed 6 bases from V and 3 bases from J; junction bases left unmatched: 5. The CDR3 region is CASRGQGARDTEAFF. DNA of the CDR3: TGTGCCAGCAGGGGACAGGGGGCGAGGGACACTGAAGCTTTCTTT.

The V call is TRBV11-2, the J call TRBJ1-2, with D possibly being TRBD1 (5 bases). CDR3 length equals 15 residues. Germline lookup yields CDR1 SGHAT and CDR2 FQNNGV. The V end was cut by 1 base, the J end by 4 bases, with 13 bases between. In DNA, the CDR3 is TGTGCCAGCAGCTTAGGGGGACGGCTGGCCTATGGCTACACCTTC. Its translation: CASSLGGRLAYGYTF. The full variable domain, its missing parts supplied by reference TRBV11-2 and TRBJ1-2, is EAGVAQSPRYKIIEKRQSVAFWCNPISGHATLYWYQQILGQGPKLLIQFQNNGVVDDSQLPKDRFSAERLKGVDSTLKIQPAKLEDSAVYLCASSLGGRLAYGYTFGSGTRLTVV.

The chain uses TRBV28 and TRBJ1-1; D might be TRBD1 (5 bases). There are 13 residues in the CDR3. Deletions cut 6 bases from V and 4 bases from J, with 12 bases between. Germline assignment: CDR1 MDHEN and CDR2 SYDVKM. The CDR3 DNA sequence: TGTGCCAGCAGCAGCGGGGGAGGCACTGAAGCTTTCTTT. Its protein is CASSSGGGTEAFF.

DNA for the CDR3: TGCAGCGTAACCGAGAACACTGAAGCTTTCTTT. Its translation: CSVTENTEAFF. This chain connects TRBV29-1 to TRBJ1-1, with no clear D. The germline V and J ends were trimmed by 6 bases and 1 base, with 6 bases remaining between them. From germline, CDR1 is SQVTM and CDR2 ANQGSEA. The CDR3 runs 11 residues.